A selection of T cell receptor beta chains follows, all from one sample in a study of control samples from healthy donors and cancer patients. Measured with immunoSEQ multiplex PCR; TCRdb has only the in-frame clones, and not every one. The data show about 160,000 clones, 70% to 90% seen once. The sequenced sample was blood. The receptor source for this set is a man aged 25 to 45 in good health. Each CDR3 is given with its conserved first and last residue. The D gene is left open where the match is weak. Not every row has a clone size; where given, it reads once, few, many or a size class.

abundance | j_gene | d_gene | v_gene | CDR3nt | CDR3aa
NA | TRBJ2-1 | TRBD2 | TRBV7-3 | TGTGCCAGCAGCTTAGCCGGGGGGGAGCAGTTCTTC | CASSLAGGEQFF
once | TRBJ2-5 | NA | TRBV7-2 | TGTGCCAGCAGCTCTTCCCCAGGGGTCCAAGAGACCCAGTACTTC | CASSSSPGVQETQYF
NA | TRBJ1-2 | TRBD1 | TRBV6-5 | TGTGCCAGCCGCTTCCAGGGGGGTAGCTACACCTTC | CASRFQGGSYTF
once | TRBJ1-1 | TRBD1 | TRBV15 | TGTGCCACCAGCAGCCGGGACAGGGGATATGACACTGAAGCTTTCTTT | CATSSRDRGYDTEAFF
NA | TRBJ1-2 | NA | TRBV5-8 | TGTGCCAGCAGCCCACGGGACTATGGCTACACCTTC | CASSPRDYGYTF
once | TRBJ2-2 | TRBD2 | TRBV20-1 | TGCAGTGCTAGTAAATGGGAGGGCCCCGGGGAGCTGTTTTTT | CSASKWEGPGELFF
once | TRBJ2-7 | TRBD1 | TRBV12-5 | TGTGCTAGTGGGACCGGGACAGGGGCTCACGAGCAGTACTTC | CASGTGTGAHEQYF
NA | TRBJ2-1 | NA | TRBV7-2 | TGTGCCAGCAGCTCGGGGGACACCGGTCTCAATGAGCAGTTCTTC | CASSSGDTGLNEQFF
NA | TRBJ2-7 | NA | TRBV3-1/TRBV3-2 | TGTGCCAGCAGCCAGGGCAGCTACGAGCAGTACTTC | CASSQGSYEQYF
NA | TRBJ1-2 | TRBD1 | TRBV5-1 | TGCGCCTCACGGACAGGTCGGGTGGGCTATGGCTACACCTTC | CASRTGRVGYGYTF
NA | TRBJ2-1 | NA | TRBV9 | TGTGCCAGCAGCGTAGGGGATGAGCAGTTCTTC | CASSVGDEQFF
NA | TRBJ1-1 | NA | TRBV5-5 | TGTGCCAGCAGGTTAGACATGAACACTGAAGCTTTCTTT | CASRLDMNTEAFF
NA | TRBJ1-1 | NA | TRBV11-2 | TGTGCCAGCAGCTTAGATCAGAGCACTGAAGCTTTCTTT | CASSLDQSTEAFF
NA | TRBJ2-5 | NA | TRBV15 | TGTGCCACCAGCAGAGTGGGGCAACAAGAGACCCAGTACTTC | CATSRVGQQETQYF
once | TRBJ1-1 | NA | TRBV2 | TGTGCCAGCAAAAAGGAGAGGGTGGGCACTGAAGCTTTCTTT | CASKKERVGTEAFF
NA | TRBJ2-5 | TRBD1 | TRBV4-2 | TGTGCCAGCACCCGGACAGGGGAGGGAGAGACCCAGTACTTC | CASTRTGEGETQYF
NA | TRBJ2-7 | NA | TRBV20-1 | TGCAGTGCTACGAACTACGAGCAGTACTTC | CSATNYEQYF
NA | TRBJ2-7 | TRBD1 | TRBV5-4 | TGTGCCAGCAGCTTCGGGACAGTCTACGAGCAGTACTTC | CASSFGTVYEQYF
NA | TRBJ1-5 | NA | TRBV7-9 | TGTGCCAGCAGCTTAGCAGGGGGTCAGCCCCAGCATTTT | CASSLAGGQPQHF
NA | TRBJ2-2 | NA | TRBV7-9 | TGTGCCAGCGGCCCCCCCTTTGCCGGCGGGGAGCTGTTTTTT | CASGPPFAGGELFF
NA | TRBJ2-3 | TRBD1 | TRBV28 | TGTGCCAGCAGTTCCCCCCAGGGGGCAGAAACAGATACGCAGTATTTT | CASSSPQGAETDTQYF
NA | TRBJ1-5 | NA | TRBV27 | TGTGCCAGCAGTTTCTCCGGTCCCTTTCAGCCCCAGCATTTT | CASSFSGPFQPQHF
NA | TRBJ2-3 | NA | TRBV20-1 | TGCAGTGCTAGTAACCCAGGGGGCACAGATACGCAGTATTTT | CSASNPGGTDTQYF
NA | TRBJ1-1 | NA | TRBV28 | TGTGCCAGCAGTTTATTGAACAGGGTTAGCGGGCCCACTGAAGCTTTCTTT | CASSLLNRVSGPTEAFF
NA | TRBJ1-5 | NA | TRBV6-2/TRBV6-3 | TGTGCCAGCAGTTACCGAACCCCCGGGTATCAGCCCCAGCATTTT | CASSYRTPGYQPQHF
NA | TRBJ2-1 | TRBD2 | TRBV7-3 | TGTGCCAGCAGCCCCAATCACCTAGCGGGAGCTTTAAATGAGCAGTTCTTC | CASSPNHLAGALNEQFF
NA | TRBJ2-3 | NA | TRBV5-1 | TGCGCCAGCAGCTTGGCGGCGCCCCAAGATACGCAGTATTTT | CASSLAAPQDTQYF
many | TRBJ2-6 | NA | TRBV19 | TGTGCCCGTCATAGAGGCTCTGGGGCCAACGTCCTGACTTTC | CARHRGSGANVLTF
few | TRBJ2-1 | TRBD2 | TRBV6-5 | TGTGCCAGCTCCCAAAGCGGGGGGGGCTACAATGAGCAGTTCTTC | CASSQSGGGYNEQFF
NA | TRBJ2-4 | NA | TRBV3-1/TRBV3-2 | TGTGCCAGCAGCCACCACCGAAGGGGCGGAGGAAACATTCAGTACTTC | CASSHHRRGGGNIQYF